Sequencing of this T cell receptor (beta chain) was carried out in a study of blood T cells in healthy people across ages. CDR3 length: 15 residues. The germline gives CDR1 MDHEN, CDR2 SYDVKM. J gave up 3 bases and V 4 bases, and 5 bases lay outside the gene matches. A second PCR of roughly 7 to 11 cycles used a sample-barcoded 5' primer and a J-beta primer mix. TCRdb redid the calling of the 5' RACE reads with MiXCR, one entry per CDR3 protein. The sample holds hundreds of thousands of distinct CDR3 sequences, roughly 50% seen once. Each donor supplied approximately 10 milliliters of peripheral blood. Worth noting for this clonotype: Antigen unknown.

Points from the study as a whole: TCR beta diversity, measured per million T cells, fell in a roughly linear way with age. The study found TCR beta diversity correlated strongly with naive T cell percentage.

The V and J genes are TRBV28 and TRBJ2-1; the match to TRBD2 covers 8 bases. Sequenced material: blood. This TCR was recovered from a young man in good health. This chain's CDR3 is CASSSPGGIYNEQFF. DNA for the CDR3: TGTGCCAGCAGTTCTCCGGGGGGGATCTACAATGAGCAGTTCTTC.